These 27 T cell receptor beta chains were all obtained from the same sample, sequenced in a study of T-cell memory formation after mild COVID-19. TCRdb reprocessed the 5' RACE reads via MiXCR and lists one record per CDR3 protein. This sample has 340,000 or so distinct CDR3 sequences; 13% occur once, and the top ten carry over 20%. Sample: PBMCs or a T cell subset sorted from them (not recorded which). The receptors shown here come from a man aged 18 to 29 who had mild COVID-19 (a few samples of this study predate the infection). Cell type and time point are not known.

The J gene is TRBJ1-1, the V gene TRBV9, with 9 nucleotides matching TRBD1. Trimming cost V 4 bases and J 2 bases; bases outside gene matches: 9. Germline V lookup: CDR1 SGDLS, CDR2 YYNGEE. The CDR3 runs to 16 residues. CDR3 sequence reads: CASSPRQGVGNTEAFF. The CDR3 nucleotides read TGTGCCAGCAGCCCGAGACAGGGGGTAGGTAACACTGAAGCTTTCTTT.

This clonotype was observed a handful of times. CDR3 bases: TGTGCCAGCGGCAACAGGGAGGGGGCAAAACTGTTTTTT. As protein: CASGNREGAKLFF. The genes are TRBV7-2 and TRBJ1-4; 7 bases agree with TRBD1. Germline assignment: CDR1 SGHTA and CDR2 FQGNSA. This CDR3 comprises 13 residues. Trimming cost V 8 bases and J 10 bases; bases outside gene matches: 10.

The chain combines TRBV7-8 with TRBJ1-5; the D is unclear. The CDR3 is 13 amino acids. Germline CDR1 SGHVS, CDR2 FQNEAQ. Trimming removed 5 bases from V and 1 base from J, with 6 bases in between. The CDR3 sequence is CASSRGSNQPQHF. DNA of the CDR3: TGTGCCAGCAGCCGCGGCAGCAATCAGCCCCAGCATTTT. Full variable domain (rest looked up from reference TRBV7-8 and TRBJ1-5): GAGVSQSPRYKVAKRGQDVALRCDPISGHVSLFWYQQALGQGPEFLTYFQNEAQLDKSGLPSDRFFAERPEGSVSTLKIQRTQQEDSAVYLCASSRGSNQPQHFGDGTRLSIL.

CDR3 bases: TGTGCCAGCAGTTTTTTTGCTCCAAACACCGGGGAGCTGTTTTTT. Translation gives CASSFFAPNTGELFF. The rearrangement joins TRBV12-3 or TRBV12-4 to TRBJ2-2; no firm D call. This CDR3 is built from 15 residues. Deletions cut 3 bases from V and 2 bases from J, with 10 bases between.

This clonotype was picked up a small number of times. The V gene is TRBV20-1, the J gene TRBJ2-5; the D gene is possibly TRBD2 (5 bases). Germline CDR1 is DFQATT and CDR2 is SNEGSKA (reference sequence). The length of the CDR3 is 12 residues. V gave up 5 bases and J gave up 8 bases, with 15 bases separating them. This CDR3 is CSAGEQSVTQYF. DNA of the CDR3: TGCAGTGCTGGGGAGCAGTCCGTAACCCAGTACTTC.

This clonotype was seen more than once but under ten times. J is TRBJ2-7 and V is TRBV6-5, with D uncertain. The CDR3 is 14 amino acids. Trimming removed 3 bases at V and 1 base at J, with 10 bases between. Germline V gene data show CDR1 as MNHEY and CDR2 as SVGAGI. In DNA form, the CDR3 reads TGTGCCAGCAGTTATCGTCTCCCTTCCTACGAGCAGTACGTC. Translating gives CASSYRLPSYEQYV.

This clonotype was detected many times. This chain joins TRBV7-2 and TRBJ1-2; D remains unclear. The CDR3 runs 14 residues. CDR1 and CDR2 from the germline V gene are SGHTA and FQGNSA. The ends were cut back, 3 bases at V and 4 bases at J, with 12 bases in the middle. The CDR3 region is CASSFVDQSYGYTF. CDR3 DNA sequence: TGTGCCAGCAGCTTTGTGGACCAGAGCTATGGCTACACCTTC.

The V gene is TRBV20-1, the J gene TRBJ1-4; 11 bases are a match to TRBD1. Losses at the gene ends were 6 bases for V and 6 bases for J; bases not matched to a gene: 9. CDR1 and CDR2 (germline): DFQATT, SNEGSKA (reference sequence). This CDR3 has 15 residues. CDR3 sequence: CSARGQGAWDEKLFF. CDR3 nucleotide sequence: TGCAGTGCCCGAGGACAGGGGGCTTGGGATGAAAAACTGTTTTTT.

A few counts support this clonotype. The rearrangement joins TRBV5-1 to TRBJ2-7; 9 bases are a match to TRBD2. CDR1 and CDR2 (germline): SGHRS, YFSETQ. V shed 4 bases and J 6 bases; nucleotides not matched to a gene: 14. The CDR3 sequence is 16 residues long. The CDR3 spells CASSTEGLAGFIEQYV. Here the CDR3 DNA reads TGCGCCAGCAGCACGGAGGGGCTAGCGGGGTTCATCGAGCAGTACGTC.

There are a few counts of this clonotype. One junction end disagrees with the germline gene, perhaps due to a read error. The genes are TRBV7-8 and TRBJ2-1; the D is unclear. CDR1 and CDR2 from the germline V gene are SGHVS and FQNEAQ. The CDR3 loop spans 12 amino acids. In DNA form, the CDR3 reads TGTGCCAGCACCCTAAAAACAACTGAGCGGTTCTTC. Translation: CASTLKTTERFF.

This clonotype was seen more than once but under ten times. The DNA for the CDR3 is TGTGCCAGCAGATCTGACAGTTACAATGAGCAGTTCTTC. Its protein is CASRSDSYNEQFF. The rearrangement uses TRBV12-3 or TRBV12-4 and TRBJ2-1; D might be TRBD1 (5 bases). The CDR3 sequence is 13 residues long. V shed 6 bases and J shed 4 bases, with 10 bases lying between them.

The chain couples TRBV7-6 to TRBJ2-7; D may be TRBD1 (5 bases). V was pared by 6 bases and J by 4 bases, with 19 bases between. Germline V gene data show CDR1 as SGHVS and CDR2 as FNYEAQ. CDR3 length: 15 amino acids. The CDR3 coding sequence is TGTGCCAGCAGTCGAACCGGTGACAGAGAATACGAGCAGTACTTC. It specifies CASSRTGDREYEQYF.

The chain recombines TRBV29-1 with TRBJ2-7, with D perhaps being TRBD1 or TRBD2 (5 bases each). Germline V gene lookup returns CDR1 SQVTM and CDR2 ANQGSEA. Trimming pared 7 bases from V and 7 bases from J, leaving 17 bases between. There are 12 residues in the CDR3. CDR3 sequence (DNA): TGCAGCGCCGGGACGGCCTCGAAAGAGCAGTACTTC. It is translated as CSAGTASKEQYF.

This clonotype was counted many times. In DNA form, the CDR3 reads TGTGCCAGCAGCTTAGCTTATCGTGCGGGGGTGAACACCGGGGAGCTGTTTTTT. Protein product: CASSLAYRAGVNTGELFF. The chain carries TRBV7-2 and TRBJ2-2; 7 nucleotides align to TRBD2. The CDR3 has 18 amino acids. J was trimmed by 1 base and V by 0 bases; bases with no gene match: 8. Germline assignment: CDR1 SGHTA and CDR2 FQGNSA.

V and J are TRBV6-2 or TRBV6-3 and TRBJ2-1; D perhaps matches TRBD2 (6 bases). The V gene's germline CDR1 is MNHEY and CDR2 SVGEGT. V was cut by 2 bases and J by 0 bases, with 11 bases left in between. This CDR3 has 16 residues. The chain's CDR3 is CASSYPSASSYNEQFF. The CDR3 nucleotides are TGTGCCAGCAGTTACCCTAGCGCTAGCTCCTACAATGAGCAGTTCTTC.

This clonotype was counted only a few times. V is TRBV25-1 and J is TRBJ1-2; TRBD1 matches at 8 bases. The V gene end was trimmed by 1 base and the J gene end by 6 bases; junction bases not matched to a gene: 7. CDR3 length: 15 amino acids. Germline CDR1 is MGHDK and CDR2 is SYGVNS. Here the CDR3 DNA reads TGTGCCAGCAGTGAATGGGAGACAGGGGAGAATGGCTACACCTTC. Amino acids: CASSEWETGENGYTF.

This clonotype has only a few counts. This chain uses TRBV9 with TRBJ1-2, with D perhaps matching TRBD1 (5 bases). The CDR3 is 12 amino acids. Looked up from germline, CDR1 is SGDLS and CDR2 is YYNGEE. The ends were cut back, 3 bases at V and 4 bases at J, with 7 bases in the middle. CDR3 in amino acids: CASSAGAYGYTF. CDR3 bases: TGTGCCAGCAGCGCCGGGGCCTATGGCTACACCTTC.

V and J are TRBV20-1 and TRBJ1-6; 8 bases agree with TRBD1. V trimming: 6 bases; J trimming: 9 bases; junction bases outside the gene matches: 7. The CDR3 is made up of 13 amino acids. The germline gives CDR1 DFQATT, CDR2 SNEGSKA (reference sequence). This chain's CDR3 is CSATGQGGSPLHF. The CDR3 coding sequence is TGCAGTGCCACTGGACAGGGAGGTTCACCCCTCCACTTT.

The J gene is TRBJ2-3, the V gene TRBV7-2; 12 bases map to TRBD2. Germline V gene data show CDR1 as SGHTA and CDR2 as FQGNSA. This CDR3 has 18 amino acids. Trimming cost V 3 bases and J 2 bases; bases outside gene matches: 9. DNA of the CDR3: TGTGCCAGCAGCTTCACCCTAGCGGGGGGGAACCCCACAGATACGCAGTATTTT. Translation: CASSFTLAGGNPTDTQYF.

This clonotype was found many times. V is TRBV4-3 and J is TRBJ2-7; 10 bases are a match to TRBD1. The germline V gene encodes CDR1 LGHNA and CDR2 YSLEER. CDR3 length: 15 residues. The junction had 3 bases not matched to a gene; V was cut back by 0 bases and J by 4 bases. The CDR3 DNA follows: TGCGCCAGCAGCCAAGATATGGACAGGGGGTACGAGCAGTACTTC. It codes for CASSQDMDRGYEQYF.

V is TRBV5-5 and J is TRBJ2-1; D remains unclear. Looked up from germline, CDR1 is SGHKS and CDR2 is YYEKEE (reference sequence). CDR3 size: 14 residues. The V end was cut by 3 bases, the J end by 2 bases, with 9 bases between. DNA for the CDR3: TGTGCCAGCAGCTCTTTGGGGACCTACAATGAGCAGTTCTTC. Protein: CASSSLGTYNEQFF. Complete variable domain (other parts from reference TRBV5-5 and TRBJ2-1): DAGVTQSPTHLIKTRGQQVTLRCSPISGHKSVSWYQQVLGQGPQFIFQYYEKEERGRGNFPDRFSARQFPNYSSELNVNALLLGDSALYLCASSSLGTYNEQFFGPGTRLTVL.

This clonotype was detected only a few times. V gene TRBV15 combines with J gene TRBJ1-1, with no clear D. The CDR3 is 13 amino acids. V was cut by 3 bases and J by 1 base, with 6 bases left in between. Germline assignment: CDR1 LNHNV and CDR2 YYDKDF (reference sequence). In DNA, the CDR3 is TGTGCCACCAGCAGTGGACGGAACACTGAAGCTTTCTTT. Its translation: CATSSGRNTEAFF.

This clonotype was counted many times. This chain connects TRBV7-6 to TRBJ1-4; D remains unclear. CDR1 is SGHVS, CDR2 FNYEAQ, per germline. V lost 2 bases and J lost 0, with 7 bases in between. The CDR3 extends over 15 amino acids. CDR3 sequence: CASSLRPATNEKLFF. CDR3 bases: TGTGCCAGCAGCTTAAGACCGGCAACTAATGAAAAACTGTTTTTT. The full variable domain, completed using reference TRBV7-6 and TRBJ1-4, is GAGVSQSPRYKVTKRGQDVALRCDPISGHVSLYWYRQALGQGPEFLTYFNYEAQQDKSGLPNDRFSAERPEGSISTLTIQRTEQRDSAMYRCASSLRPATNEKLFFGSGTQLSVL.

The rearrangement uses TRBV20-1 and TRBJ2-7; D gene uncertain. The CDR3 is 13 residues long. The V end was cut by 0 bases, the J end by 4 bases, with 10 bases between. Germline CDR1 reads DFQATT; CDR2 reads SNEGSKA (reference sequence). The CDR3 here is CSARDRRRYEQYV. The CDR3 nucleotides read TGCAGTGCTAGAGATCGGCGGAGATACGAGCAGTACGTC.

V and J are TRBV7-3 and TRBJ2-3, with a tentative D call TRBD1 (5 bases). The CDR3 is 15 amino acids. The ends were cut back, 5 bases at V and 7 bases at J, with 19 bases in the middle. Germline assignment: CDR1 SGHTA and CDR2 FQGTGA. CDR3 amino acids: CASSLGQGPRYTQYF. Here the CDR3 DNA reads TGTGCCAGCAGCCTAGGGCAGGGTCCACGATATACGCAGTATTTT.

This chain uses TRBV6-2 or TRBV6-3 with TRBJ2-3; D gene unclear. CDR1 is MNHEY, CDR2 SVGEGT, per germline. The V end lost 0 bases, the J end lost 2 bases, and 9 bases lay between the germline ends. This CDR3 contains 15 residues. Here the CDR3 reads CASSYSDSNTDTQYF. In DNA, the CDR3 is TGTGCCAGCAGTTACTCCGACTCGAACACAGATACGCAGTATTTT.

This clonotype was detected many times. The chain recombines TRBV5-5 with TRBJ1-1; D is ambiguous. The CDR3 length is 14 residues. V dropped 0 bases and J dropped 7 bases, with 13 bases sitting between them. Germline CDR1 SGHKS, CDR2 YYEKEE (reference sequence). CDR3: CASSLASTADEAFF. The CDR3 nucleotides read TGTGCCAGCAGCTTGGCCTCAACAGCCGATGAAGCTTTCTTT.